This T cell receptor (beta chain) is from a study of technical replicates of blood from several donors. This CDR3 spans 13 amino acids. CDR1 GTSNPN and CDR2 SVGIG come from the germline V gene (reference sequence). V lost 3 bases and J lost 1, with 10 bases in between. The table came from immunoSEQ multiplex PCR; TCRdb's copy has only in-frame clones and leaves some out. The sample has some 57,000 clones, less than 98% seen once. The chain is built from TRBV30 and TRBJ2-7, with D maybe TRBD1 (5 bases). The sequenced sample was T cells isolated from PBMCs. This clonotype was sampled from a human donor in good health. For the CDR3, the DNA is TGTGCCTGGAGAGGCAGGGAATCCTACGAGCAGTACTTC. Translating gives CAWRGRESYEQYF. Based on the CDR3 plus reference TRBV30 and TRBJ2-7, the full variable domain is SQTIHQWPATLVQPVGSPLSLECTVEGTSNPNLYWYRQAAGRGLQLLFYSVGIGQISSEVPQNLSASRPQDRQFILSSKKLLLSDSGFYLCAWRGRESYEQYFGPGTRLTVT.